The 13 T cell receptor beta chains presented below share a single source sample, sequenced in a study of shared clonotypes between healthy human individuals. The repertoire was sequenced with immunoSEQ multiplex PCR; TCRdb's copy has only in-frame clones and lacks some. The table includes about 1 million clones, 70% to 80% detected once. Material: memory CD4+ T cells sorted from blood. Subset reported: CD45RA-negative fraction. Every receptor here comes from a young man in good health.

The CDR3, as DNA: TGCGCCAGCAGTGAGTCGATTGGGTTCAATTCACCCCTCCACTTT. Translated, it gives CASSESIGFNSPLHF. V is TRBV10-1 and J is TRBJ1-6; D gene ambiguous. CDR1 is WNHNN and CDR2 is SYGVQD in the germline V gene (reference sequence). V was pared by 0 bases and J by 7 bases, with 10 bases between. There are 15 residues in the CDR3.

J is TRBJ1-5 and V is TRBV7-9; D gene ambiguous. The CDR3 extends over 13 amino acids. V lost 5 bases and J 4 bases, leaving 9 bases between the germline ends. Germline values: CDR1 SEHNR, CDR2 FQNEAQ (reference sequence). The CDR3, as DNA: TGTGCCAGCAGCCAAGGAACGAATCAGCCCCAGCATTTT. This translates into CASSQGTNQPQHF. Using reference TRBV7-9 and TRBJ1-5 for the parts outside the CDR3, the full variable domain is DTGVSQNPRHKITKRGQNVTFRCDPISEHNRLYWYRQTLGQGPEFLTYFQNEAQLEKSRLLSDRFSAERPKGSFSTLEIQRTEQGDSAMYLCASSQGTNQPQHFGDGTRLSIL.

This clone occurred once. The rearrangement joins TRBV7-8 to TRBJ2-4, with D maybe TRBD1 (5 bases). CDR1 is SGHVS, CDR2 FQNEAQ, per germline. This CDR3 is built from 20 residues. V was pared by 0 bases and J by 0 bases, with 21 bases between. This chain's CDR3 is CASSLATDPILVLAKNIQYF. The CDR3 DNA is TGTGCCAGCAGCTTAGCGACAGACCCTATTTTAGTACTAGCCAAAAACATTCAGTACTTC.

The genes are TRBV2 and TRBJ2-2, with 10 bases that match TRBD2. V was pared by 10 bases and J by 4 bases, with 3 bases of the junction left unmatched. The germline V gene has CDR1 SNHLY and CDR2 FYNNEI. This CDR3 comprises 13 residues. The CDR3 region is CAIGLAVTGELFF. For the CDR3, the DNA is TGTGCCATCGGACTAGCGGTCACCGGGGAGCTGTTTTTT.

CDR3 DNA: TGTGCCAGCTCACCAAACAGACTCGAGCAGTACTTC. Protein product: CASSPNRLEQYF. This chain links TRBV18 with TRBJ2-7; D not certain. The V gene's germline CDR1 is KGHSH and CDR2 LQKENI. Between the trimmed V and J ends, which lost 2 bases and 6 bases, there was a span of 8 bases. CDR3 length: 12 residues.

The rearrangement joins TRBV7-9 to TRBJ2-1; TRBD2 matches at 10 bases. J was trimmed by 7 bases and V by 5 bases; bases with no gene match: 5. The germline V gene encodes CDR1 SEHNR and CDR2 FQNEAQ (reference sequence). CDR3 length: 14 residues. CDR3 region: CASSLEREGNEQFF. CDR3 nucleotide sequence: TGTGCCAGCAGCCTCGAGCGGGAGGGGAATGAGCAGTTCTTC.

The CDR3 bases are TGTGCCAGCAGTGAAGCGCTTCGGGCAGGTGGCGAAAAACTGTTTTTT. It encodes CASSEALRAGGEKLFF. The V and J genes are TRBV6-1 and TRBJ1-4; D uncertain. Germline-derived CDR1 and CDR2 are MNHNS and SASEGT. Between the trimmed V and J ends, which lost 0 bases and 8 bases, there was a span of 16 bases. This CDR3 is built from 16 residues.

The chain carries TRBV5-1 and TRBJ1-3, with D uncertain. The CDR3 runs to 16 residues. The V and J ends lost 4 bases and 3 bases respectively, with 17 bases between them. Germline V gives CDR1 SGHRS, CDR2 YFSETQ. This chain's CDR3 is CASSERMGRSGNTIYF. The DNA for the CDR3 is TGCGCCAGCAGCGAGCGGATGGGAAGGAGTGGAAACACCATATATTTT.

The chain is built from TRBV2 and TRBJ1-4; 7 nucleotides agree with TRBD1. Trimming cost V 8 bases and J 0 bases; bases outside gene matches: 15. The CDR3 runs to 18 residues. Germline V gene data show CDR1 as SNHLY and CDR2 as FYNNEI. This chain's CDR3 is CASCPRRGRPATNEKLFF. The CDR3, as DNA: TGTGCCAGCTGCCCTCGCAGGGGGAGGCCAGCAACTAATGAAAAACTGTTTTTT. The whole variable domain, filled in from reference TRBV2 and TRBJ1-4, reads EPEVTQTPSHQVTQMGQEVILRCVPISNHLYFYWYRQILGQKVEFLVSFYNNEISEKSEIFDDQFSVERPDGSNFTLKIRSTKLEDSAMYFCASCPRRGRPATNEKLFFGSGTQLSVL.

The rearrangement joins TRBV11-2 to TRBJ2-5; D might be TRBD1 (5 bases). Germline CDR1 SGHAT, CDR2 FQNNGV. Trimming took off 5 bases at V and 5 bases at J, with 12 bases between the two ends. This CDR3 has 13 amino acids. DNA for the CDR3: TGTGCCAGCAGCACCGGTAGGGGTGAGACCCAGTACTTC. This gives the protein CASSTGRGETQYF.

J is TRBJ2-7 and V is TRBV10-1; the match to TRBD1 covers 9 bases. V was pared by 5 bases and J by 6 bases, with 8 bases of the junction left unmatched. The CDR3 spans 14 residues. Germline CDR1 and CDR2: WNHNN and SYGVQD (reference sequence). The CDR3 region is CASSSGQGFAEQYF. CDR3 nucleotides: TGCGCCAGCAGTTCGGGACAGGGTTTCGCCGAGCAGTACTTC.

The chain combines TRBV7-2 with TRBJ2-5; 8 bases map to TRBD1. J was trimmed by 4 bases and V by 1 base; bases with no gene match: 8. The V gene's germline CDR1 is SGHTA and CDR2 FQGNSA. This CDR3 comprises 16 residues. CDR3 amino acids: CASSLGDRGTGETQYF. Written as DNA, the CDR3 is TGTGCCAGCAGCTTAGGCGACAGGGGAACCGGAGAGACCCAGTACTTC.

This clone was seen repeatedly, ten times or more. Other DNA sequences of this sample code for an identical CDR3. V is TRBV19 and J is TRBJ1-4; D not resolved. With 3 bases removed from V and 7 bases from J, the gap between germline ends came to 6 bases. The CDR3 has 12 amino acids. Germline CDR1 LNHDA, CDR2 SQIVND (reference sequence). For the CDR3, the DNA is TGTGCCAGTAGTATCGGAGGTGAAAAACTGTTTTTT. Translating it yields CASSIGGEKLFF.